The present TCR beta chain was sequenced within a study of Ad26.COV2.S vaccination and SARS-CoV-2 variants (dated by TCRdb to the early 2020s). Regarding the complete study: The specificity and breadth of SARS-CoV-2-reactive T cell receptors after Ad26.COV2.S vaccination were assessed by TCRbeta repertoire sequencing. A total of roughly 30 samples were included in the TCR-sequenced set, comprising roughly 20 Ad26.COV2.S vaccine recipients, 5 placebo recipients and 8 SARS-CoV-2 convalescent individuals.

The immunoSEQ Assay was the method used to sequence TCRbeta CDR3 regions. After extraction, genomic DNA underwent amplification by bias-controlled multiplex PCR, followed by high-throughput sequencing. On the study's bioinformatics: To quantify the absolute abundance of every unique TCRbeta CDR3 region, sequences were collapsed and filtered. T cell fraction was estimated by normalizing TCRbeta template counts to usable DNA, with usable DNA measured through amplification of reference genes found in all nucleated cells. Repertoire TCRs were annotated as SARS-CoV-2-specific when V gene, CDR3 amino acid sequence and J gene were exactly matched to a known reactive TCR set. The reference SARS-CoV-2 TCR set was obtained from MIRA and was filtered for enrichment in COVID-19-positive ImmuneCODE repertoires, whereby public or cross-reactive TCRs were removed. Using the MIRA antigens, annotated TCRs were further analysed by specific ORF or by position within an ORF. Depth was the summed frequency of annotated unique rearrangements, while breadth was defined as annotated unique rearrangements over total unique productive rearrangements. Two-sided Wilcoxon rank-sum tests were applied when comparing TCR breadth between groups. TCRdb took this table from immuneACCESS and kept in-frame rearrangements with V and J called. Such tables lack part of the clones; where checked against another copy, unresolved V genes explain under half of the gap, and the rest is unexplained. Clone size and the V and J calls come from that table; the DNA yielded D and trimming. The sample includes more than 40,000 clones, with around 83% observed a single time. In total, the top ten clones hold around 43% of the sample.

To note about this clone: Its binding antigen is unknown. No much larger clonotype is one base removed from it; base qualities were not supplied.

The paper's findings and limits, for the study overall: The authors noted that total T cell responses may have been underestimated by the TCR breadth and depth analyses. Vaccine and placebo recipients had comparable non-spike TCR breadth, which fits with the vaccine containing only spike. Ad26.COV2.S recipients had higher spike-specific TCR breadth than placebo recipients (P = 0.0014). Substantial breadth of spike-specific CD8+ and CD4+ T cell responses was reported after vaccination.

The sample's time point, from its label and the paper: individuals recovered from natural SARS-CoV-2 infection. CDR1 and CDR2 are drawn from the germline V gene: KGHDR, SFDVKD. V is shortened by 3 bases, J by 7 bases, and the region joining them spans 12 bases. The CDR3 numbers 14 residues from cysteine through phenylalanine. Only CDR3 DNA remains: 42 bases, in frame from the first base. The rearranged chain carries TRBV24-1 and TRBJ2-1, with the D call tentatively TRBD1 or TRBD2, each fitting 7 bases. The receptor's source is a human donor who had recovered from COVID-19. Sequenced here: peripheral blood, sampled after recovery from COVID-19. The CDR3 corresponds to CATSDDREGNEQFF. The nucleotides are TGTGCCACCAGTGATGACAGGGAGGGTAATGAGCAGTTCTTC.